This T cell receptor (beta chain) comes out of a study of control samples from healthy donors and cancer patients. Profiled with immunoSEQ multiplex PCR; TCRdb holds only in-frame clones, not every one. Of around 100,000 clones detected, roughly 91% appear once; the ten largest clones hold 15% to 20%. J gave up 0 bases and V 3 bases, and 13 bases lay outside the gene matches. The CDR3 extends over 19 amino acids. Germline CDR1 is ENHRY and CDR2 is SYGVKD. The TCR comes from a man between 60 and 70 years old with lung cancer. Material: PBMCs. The chain carries TRBV10-3 and TRBJ2-3; 9 bases map to TRBD2. The CDR3 sequence is CAISDPGWSTSGSTDTQYF. CDR3 nucleotides: TGTGCCATCAGTGATCCAGGTTGGTCGACTAGCGGAAGCACAGATACGCAGTATTTT.